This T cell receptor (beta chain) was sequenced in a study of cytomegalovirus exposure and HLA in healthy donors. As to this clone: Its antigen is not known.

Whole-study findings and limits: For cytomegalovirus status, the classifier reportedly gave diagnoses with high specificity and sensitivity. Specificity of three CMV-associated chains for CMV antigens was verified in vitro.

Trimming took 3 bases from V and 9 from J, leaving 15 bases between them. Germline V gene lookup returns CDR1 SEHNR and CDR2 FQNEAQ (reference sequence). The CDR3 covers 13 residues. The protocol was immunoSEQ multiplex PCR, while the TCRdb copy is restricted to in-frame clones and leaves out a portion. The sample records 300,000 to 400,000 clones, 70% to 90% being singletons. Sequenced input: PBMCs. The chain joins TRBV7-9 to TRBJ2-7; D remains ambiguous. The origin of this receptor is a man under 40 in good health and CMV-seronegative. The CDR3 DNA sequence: TGTGCCAGCAGCTTCGATGATGCGGTACCGCAGTACTTC. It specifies CASSFDDAVPQYF.